This T cell receptor beta chain was identified in a study of graft-versus-host responses after intestinal transplantation. Sequenced by immunoSEQ multiplex PCR; TCRdb stores in-frame clones only, minus some. The table has more than 50,000 clones, roughly nine tenths seen once. Trimming removed 5 bases at V and 6 bases at J, with 17 bases between. Germline V gives CDR1 MGHRA, CDR2 YSYEKL. The CDR3 has 15 amino acids. To release intraepithelial and lamina propria lymphocytes, the graft tissue was processed. This clone was found once. The clonotype originates from a human patient who received an intestinal transplant, so some T cells may come from the graft donor. The rearrangement joins TRBV4-1 to TRBJ1-5; D remains ambiguous. Here the sequenced sample was ileum tissue, taken around 350 days after transplant. Written as DNA, the CDR3 is TGCGCCAGCAGCGCCCTCCCAGGAGGGAGTCAGCCCCAGCATTTT. It yields the protein CASSALPGGSQPQHF.